What follows is one TCR beta chain and its context. No antigen is known for it. The sample belongs to a study of T cell responses to AZD1222 COVID-19 vaccine. Findings and caveats of the study: Distributed over spike, vaccine-associated CD4 TCRs predominated at 160-218 and 743-854.

Data came from immunoSEQ multiplex PCR; TCRdb stores just in-frame clones and leaves some out. The sample carries about 160,000 clones, roughly nine tenths recorded once. V shed 4 bases and J shed 3 bases, with 3 bases lying between them. CDR3 length: 11 amino acids. CDR1 and CDR2 (germline): SNHLY, FYNNEI. This TCR derives from an adult in good health. The sequences come from peripheral blood, collected on day 0 of AZD1222 vaccination. The V and J genes are TRBV2 and TRBJ1-1, with unresolved D. CDR3 sequence reads: CASSAYTEAFF. In nucleotides, the CDR3 is TGTGCCAGCAGTGCTTACACTGAAGCTTTCTTT.